Sequencing of this T cell receptor (beta chain) was carried out in a study of early T cells in non-severe SARS-CoV-2 infection. Whole-study context: Bulk RNA from unsorted whole blood was sequenced; chains were unpaired. Study-level findings and limits: Using VDJdb, the matching emphasized anti-spike CD8 responses while missing private and CD4 specificities.

The TCR library protocol was used to attach unique molecular identifiers. These identifiers were attached to individual cDNA molecules. Using its own MiXCR run on the 5' RACE reads, TCRdb lists one record per CDR3 protein. Of tens of thousands of distinct CDR3 sequences listed, around 5.4% are singletons. This clonotype was detected many times. Its specificity is not known. Sequencing input: whole blood. This receptor was identified in an adult who was a healthcare worker with PCR-confirmed SARS-CoV-2 infection or an uninfected control (not recorded which).

The CDR3 sequence is CSVAGQKSSYEQYF. The CDR3 coding sequence is TGCAGCGTGGCGGGACAGAAAAGCTCCTACGAGCAGTACTTC. The J gene is TRBJ2-7, the V gene TRBV29-1; perhaps TRBD1 as D (7 bases). V gave up 6 bases and J gave up 0 bases, with 15 bases separating them. Germline V gene lookup returns CDR1 SQVTM and CDR2 ANQGSEA. This CDR3 contains 14 residues.